The 27 T cell receptor beta chains listed next were all sequenced from one sample in a study of blood T cells in healthy people across ages. The use of a sample-barcoded 5' primer and a J-beta primer mix characterized a second PCR of about 7 to 12 cycles. A single record per CDR3 protein comes from TCRdb applying MiXCR to the 5' RACE reads. The sample lists 870,000 or so distinct CDR3 sequences, 25% to 30% seen once, with 15% to 20% in the top ten. Sequencing used blood. These receptors originate from a woman older than 75 in good health.

This clonotype was detected a few times. The chain combines TRBV12-3 or TRBV12-4 with TRBJ2-3; D is possibly TRBD2 (7 bases). CDR3 length: 15 amino acids. The ends were cut back, 5 bases at V and 5 bases at J, with 17 bases in the middle. This CDR3 is CASSPQRGGGDTQYF. The CDR3 nucleotides read TGTGCCAGCAGTCCCCAAAGAGGGGGGGGAGATACGCAGTATTTT.

This clonotype turned up a few times. A much larger clone lies one base from this, so it may be a read error. The J gene is TRBJ2-1, the V gene TRBV6-5, with D possibly matching TRBD1 (7 bases). The J call is uncertain, as TRBJ2-7 better fits the DNA end. CDR1 MNHEY and CDR2 SVGAGI come from the germline V gene. This CDR3 has 16 residues. The CDR3 DNA reads TGTGCCAGCAGCCTAGCCGGGACAGCGGGCTACAATGAGCAGTACTTC. Residues: CASSLAGTAGYNEQYF.

This clonotype has ten or more counts. The CDR3 sequence is CSARKTGSQETQYF. The CDR3 DNA is TGCAGTGCTAGAAAGACAGGGTCGCAAGAGACCCAGTACTTC. This chain links TRBV20-1 with TRBJ2-5; 7 bases are a match to TRBD1. The V gene end was trimmed by 2 bases and the J gene end by 2 bases; junction bases not matched to a gene: 5. CDR3 length: 14 amino acids. Germline values: CDR1 DFQATT, CDR2 SNEGSKA (reference sequence).

The CDR3 sequence is CAWSGLIYIGTQYF. The CDR3 DNA reads TGTGCCTGGAGTGGACTAATTTACATAGGGACCCAGTACTTC. The J gene is TRBJ2-7, the V gene TRBV30; D is perhaps TRBD2 (5 bases). TRBJ2-5 matches the DNA end more closely, so the J call is doubtful. The CDR3 spans 14 residues. Per the germline V gene, CDR1 is GTSNPN and CDR2 is SVGIG (reference sequence).

This clonotype was found many times. The chain recombines TRBV5-1 with TRBJ2-5; either TRBD1 or TRBD2 may supply D (6 bases each). CDR3 length equals 16 residues. V shed 4 bases and J shed 1 base, with 17 bases lying between them. CDR1 SGHRS and CDR2 YFSETQ come from the germline V gene. DNA for the CDR3: TGCGCCAGCAGCCCCTCGGGGGCCGCCATCCAAGAGACCCAGTACTTC. Its translation is CASSPSGAAIQETQYF.

Points on this clonotype: One end of the junction does not line up with germline, which may come from a read error. The V and J genes are TRBV7-2 and TRBJ2-2; D might be TRBD2 (6 bases). This CDR3 contains 14 residues. CDR1 SGHTA and CDR2 FQGNSA come from the germline V gene. The CDR3 region has the DNA TGTGCCAGCAGCCCGGGGGTCAACACCGGGGAGCGGTTTTTT. This sequence encodes CASSPGVNTGERFF.

The chain couples TRBV6-5 to TRBJ1-1; D gene ambiguous. This CDR3 contains 12 residues. V lost 6 bases and J lost 6, with 11 bases in between. Germline CDR1 is MNHEY and CDR2 is SVGAGI. The CDR3: CASRVGEAEAFF. The CDR3 nucleotides are TGTGCCAGCAGAGTGGGAGAGGCTGAAGCTTTCTTT.

This clonotype was found many times. V is TRBV20-1 and J is TRBJ1-2; no firm D call. The CDR3 extends over 15 amino acids. Germline V gene lookup returns CDR1 DFQATT and CDR2 SNEGSKA (reference sequence). V gave up 1 base and J gave up 4 bases, with 16 bases separating them. CDR3 loop: CSARAGRGDFYGYTF. The CDR3 DNA follows: TGCAGTGCTAGAGCCGGCCGCGGGGATTTCTATGGCTACACCTTC.

For this clonotype: A read error may explain this, as a much larger clone is one base away. V and J are TRBV6-2 or TRBV6-3 and TRBJ1-2, with D possibly TRBD1 on 6 matching bases. The CDR3 extends over 11 amino acids. Germline V gives CDR1 MNHEY, CDR2 SVGEGT. The CDR3 sequence is CAGSLDRLYTF. CDR3 nucleotides: TGTGCCGGCAGTCTGGACAGACTCTACACCTTC.

A note on this clonotype: This may arise from a read error, as a much more abundant clone is one base away. The gene calls are TRBV20-1 and TRBJ2-4; the match to TRBD1 covers 7 bases. V lost 3 bases, J lost 8 bases, and 7 bases stayed unmatched. This CDR3 contains 13 residues. Germline CDR1 DFQATT, CDR2 SNEGSKA (reference sequence). CDR3 residues: CSARVAGGDIQYF. The CDR3 DNA follows: TGCAGTGCTAGGGTGGCAGGGGGAGACATTCAGTACTTC.

The sample holds many counts of this clonotype. The chain uses TRBV5-1 and TRBJ2-1; 8 bases agree with TRBD2. Germline loops: CDR1 SGHRS, CDR2 YFSETQ. The CDR3 has 14 amino acids. V trimming: 4 bases; J trimming: 8 bases; junction bases outside the gene matches: 8. The CDR3 loop is CASSRRGVYDEQFF. In nucleotides, the CDR3 is TGCGCCAGCAGCAGGCGGGGGGTTTACGATGAGCAGTTCTTC.

This sequence joins TRBV6-2 or TRBV6-3 and TRBJ2-3; either TRBD1 or TRBD2 may fit D (7 bases each). This CDR3 region has 17 residues. Germline CDR1 reads MNHEY; CDR2 reads SVGEGT. V shed 6 bases and J shed 4 bases, with 23 bases lying between them. The CDR3 sequence is CASSLRGGGALSDTQYF. The DNA of the CDR3 is TGTGCCAGCAGCCTCAGGGGAGGGGGCGCATTATCAGATACGCAGTATTTT.

Ten or more counts support this clonotype. The chain combines TRBV7-2 with TRBJ1-5; no clear D gene. This CDR3 region has 13 residues. V was shortened by 5 bases and J by 3 bases, with 8 bases between the two germline ends. Germline lookup yields CDR1 SGHTA and CDR2 FQGNSA. The CDR3 nucleotides are TGTGCCAGCAGCCCAAGGTCCAATCAGCCCCAGCATTTT. It yields the protein CASSPRSNQPQHF.

This clonotype was found many times. The chain combines TRBV4-3 with TRBJ2-1; D might be TRBD1 or TRBD2, each matching 5 bases. The CDR3 covers 15 residues. CDR1 and CDR2 (germline): LGHNA, YSLEER. V lost 4 bases to trimming and J lost 3 bases, with 13 bases between them. The CDR3 here is CASSRNEGSYNEQFF. The CDR3 bases are TGCGCCAGCAGCCGAAATGAGGGGAGCTACAATGAGCAGTTCTTC.

The gene calls are TRBV13 and TRBJ2-7, with 8 bases aligning to TRBD2. With the DNA end fitting TRBJ2-5 better, the J assignment may be wrong. CDR3 length equals 14 residues. Looked up from germline, CDR1 is PRHDT and CDR2 is FYEKMQ (reference sequence). The DNA of the CDR3 is TGTGCCAGCTCCTTAAGGCGGGGGGTGAAGACCCAGTACTTC. Translated, it gives CASSLRRGVKTQYF.

The sample holds a few counts of this clonotype. This chain links TRBV27 with TRBJ2-1; D is perhaps TRBD1 (6 bases). Trimming shortened V by 5 bases and J by 9 bases, and 26 bases separated the two germline ends. The CDR3 is 17 amino acids. The germline V gene has CDR1 MNHEY and CDR2 SMNVEV (reference sequence). The CDR3 sequence: CASSGSPGTLLIGEQFF. The DNA for the CDR3 is TGTGCCAGCAGTGGGAGTCCAGGGACACTTCTAATCGGTGAGCAGTTCTTC.

This clonotype has a handful of counts. The rearrangement uses TRBV7-2 and TRBJ1-4; D unresolved. Trimming removed 5 bases from V and 0 bases from J, with 13 bases in between. The CDR3 has 16 residues. Germline CDR1 reads SGHTA; CDR2 reads FQGNSA. The CDR3: CASSHVKAATNEKLFF. The CDR3 nucleotides are TGTGCCAGCAGCCATGTGAAAGCTGCAACTAATGAAAAACTGTTTTTT.

A few counts support this clonotype. The rearrangement joins TRBV3-1 to TRBJ2-3; 11 bases are shared with TRBD2. With 3 bases clipped from V and 4 bases from J, the junction kept 3 bases outside the gene matches. The germline gives CDR1 LGHDT, CDR2 YNNKEL (reference sequence). This CDR3 region has 15 residues. The CDR3 bases are TGTGCCAGCAGCCATCTAGCGGGGGGAGCAGATACGCAGTATTTT. Its translation is CASSHLAGGADTQYF.

V is TRBV28 and J is TRBJ1-1; the match to TRBD1 covers 7 bases. This CDR3 comprises 15 residues. Per the germline V gene, CDR1 is MDHEN and CDR2 is SYDVKM. With 7 bases clipped from V and 0 bases from J, the junction kept 8 bases outside the gene matches. In DNA form, the CDR3 reads TGTGCCAGCACCCAGGGGGACAAATTGAACACTGAAGCTTTCTTT. It translates to CASTQGDKLNTEAFF.

V and J are TRBV3-1 and TRBJ2-7, with no clear D. The CDR3 is made up of 15 amino acids. CDR1 and CDR2 (germline): LGHDT, YNNKEL (reference sequence). V was cut by 1 base and J by 0 bases, with 10 bases left in between. The CDR3 region has the DNA TGTGCCAGCAGCCAAGGGGTAGGAAGCTCCTACGAGCAGTACTTC. Protein sequence: CASSQGVGSSYEQYF.

J is TRBJ2-2 and V is TRBV2; no definite D call. The CDR3 runs to 14 residues. The V end was cut by 0 bases, the J end by 4 bases, with 6 bases between. In germline, CDR1 is SNHLY, CDR2 FYNNEI. The CDR3 is CASSEAGSTGELFF. The DNA of the CDR3 is TGTGCCAGCAGTGAAGCAGGCAGCACCGGGGAGCTGTTTTTT.

At least ten counts were recorded for this clonotype. The CDR3, as DNA: TGTGCCAGCTCCGACTCGAGTACCTACGAGCAGTACTTC. Amino acids: CASSDSSTYEQYF. V gene TRBV27 combines with J gene TRBJ2-7, with D unresolved. V shed 8 bases and J shed 2 bases, with 13 bases lying between them. CDR1 and CDR2 (germline): MNHEY, SMNVEV (reference sequence). The CDR3 loop spans 13 amino acids.

This clonotype has more than one count but fewer than ten. The chain's CDR3 is CASSPLAGQYNSPLHF. CDR3 DNA: TGTGCCAGCAGCCCTCTCGCGGGACAGTATAATTCACCCCTCCACTTT. This sequence joins TRBV5-5 and TRBJ1-6; the match to TRBD1 covers 7 bases. The germline CDR1 and CDR2 sequences are SGHKS and YYEKEE (reference sequence). The CDR3 consists of 16 residues. After removal of 4 bases from V and 4 bases from J, the junction contained 8 bases not matched to a gene.

This clonotype was seen many times. The chain couples TRBV20-1 to TRBJ2-3; TRBD2 matches 9 bases. The CDR3 has 16 residues. Trimming at V came to 3 bases and at J to 2 bases, leaving 9 bases not matched to a gene. Germline V gives CDR1 DFQATT, CDR2 SNEGSKA (reference sequence). For the CDR3, the DNA is TGCAGTGCTAGCCTAGCGGGGAAAACCTTCACAGATACGCAGTATTTT. This encodes CSASLAGKTFTDTQYF.

V usage is TRBV13 and J usage is TRBJ2-7; TRBD1 matches 8 bases. The CDR3 extends over 15 amino acids. Germline-derived CDR1 and CDR2 are PRHDT and FYEKMQ (reference sequence). V lost 3 bases and J lost 2; bases outside the gene matches: 6. The CDR3 region is CASSLRDRPPYEQYF. For the CDR3, the DNA is TGTGCCAGCAGCTTGCGGGACAGGCCACCCTACGAGCAGTACTTC.

There are many counts of this clonotype. V is TRBV12-3 or TRBV12-4 and J is TRBJ1-6; 7 bases match TRBD1. V was clipped by 2 bases and J by 8 bases; unmatched bases: 3. The CDR3 is made up of 14 amino acids. CDR3 amino acids: CASSLSGGHSPLHF. Written as DNA, the CDR3 is TGTGCCAGCAGTTTATCAGGGGGTCATTCACCCCTCCACTTT.

This clonotype came up many times. The gene calls are TRBV20-1 and TRBJ2-7; D is unresolved. Germline V CDR1 and CDR2: DFQATT, SNEGSKA (reference sequence). Trimming took off 0 bases at V and 2 bases at J, with 8 bases between the two ends. CDR3 size: 13 residues. In DNA form, the CDR3 reads TGCAGTGCTAGAGATGGTAGGGCCTACGAGCAGTACTTC. This encodes CSARDGRAYEQYF.